A selection of T cell receptor beta chains follows, all from one sample in a study of a mutant IDH1 vaccine in newly diagnosed glioma. Assay: immunoSEQ multiplex PCR; the TCRdb copy retains only in-frame clones and omits some. The sample lists fewer than 65,000 clones, approximately 81% seen once, with more than 3% in the top ten. No antigen has been assigned to these receptors. Sequenced here: PBMCs, sampled from a glioma patient whose treatment included an IDH1 peptide vaccine. The source of these receptors is a young man with glioma. The CDR3 runs from the conserved cysteine through the conserved F or W. D genes are given only for firm matches. Size values are once, few and many counts, or a class for expanded clones, and some rows have none.

d_call j_call clone_size v_call cdr3_aa cdr3_nt
NA TRBJ2-1 NA TRBV30 CAWSDRDEQFF TGTGCCTGGAGTGATCGGGATGAGCAGTTCTTC
NA TRBJ1-5 few TRBV5-1 CASSLGLNQPQHF TGCGCCAGCAGCTTAGGACTCAATCAGCCCCAGCATTTT
NA TRBJ2-6 NA TRBV28 CASSLSSGANVLTF TGTGCCAGCAGTTTAAGCTCTGGGGCCAACGTCCTGACTTTC
TRBD1 TRBJ1-5 once TRBV4-2 CASSQETGSKPQHF TGTGCCAGCAGCCAAGAGACAGGGAGTAAGCCCCAGCATTTT
TRBD1 TRBJ2-2 NA TRBV29-1 CSVTKTGDTGELFF TGCAGCGTCACAAAAACAGGGGACACCGGGGAGCTGTTTTTT
NA TRBJ1-5 NA TRBV6-5 CASSPEGEVNQPQHF TGTGCCAGCAGTCCTGAGGGCGAGGTCAATCAGCCCCAGCATTTT
TRBD1 TRBJ2-5 NA TRBV2 CAQAGGPKTQYF TGTGCTCAAGCAGGGGGCCCCAAGACCCAGTACTTC
TRBD2 TRBJ2-1 NA TRBV18 CASMTNGLAGVNEQFF TGTGCCAGCATGACAAACGGGCTAGCGGGGGTGAATGAGCAGTTCTTC
TRBD1 TRBJ1-1 NA TRBV5-1 CASSLVGRGLEAFF TGCGCCAGCAGCTTGGTGGGCAGGGGGCTCGAAGCTTTCTTT
NA TRBJ2-6 NA TRBV6-6 CASTLLAGANVLTF TGTGCCAGCACGCTTTTGGCTGGGGCCAACGTCCTGACTTTC
NA TRBJ1-1 few TRBV28 CASSLMAGSTSEAFF TGTGCCAGCAGTTTGATGGCAGGGTCGACGTCTGAAGCTTTCTTT
NA TRBJ1-6 NA TRBV28 CASYDHLVWGTVESPLHF TGTGCCAGTTACGACCACCTCGTATGGGGGACGGTCGAATCACCCCTCCACTTT
NA TRBJ1-6 NA TRBV28 CAGGGQDYNGSPLHF TGTGCCGGGGGGGGGCAGGATTATAACGGTTCACCCCTCCACTTT
NA TRBJ1-5 NA TRBV30 CAWRGDSNQPQHF TGTGCCTGGAGAGGGGATAGCAATCAGCCCCAGCATTTT
NA TRBJ2-1 once TRBV18 CASSPPLGGHYNEQFF TGTGCCAGCTCACCACCGCTGGGCGGGCACTACAATGAGCAGTTCTTC
NA TRBJ1-2 NA TRBV25-1 CASSEGFGAGYTF TGTGCCAGCAGTGAAGGGTTTGGGGCTGGCTACACCTTC